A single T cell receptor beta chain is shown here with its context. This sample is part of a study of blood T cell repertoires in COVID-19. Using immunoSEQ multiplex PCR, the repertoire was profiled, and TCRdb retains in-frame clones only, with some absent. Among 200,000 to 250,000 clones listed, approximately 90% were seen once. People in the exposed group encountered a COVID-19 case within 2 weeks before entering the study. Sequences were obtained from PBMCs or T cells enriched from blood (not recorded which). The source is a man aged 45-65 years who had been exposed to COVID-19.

The CDR3 loop reads CASSPWTGGASNEKLFF. The CDR3 coding sequence is TGTGCCAGCAGCCCCTGGACAGGGGGCGCGTCTAATGAAAAACTGTTTTTT. The chain recombines TRBV7-9 with TRBJ1-4; 11 bases are shared with TRBD1. The V segment lost 5 bases and the J segment 3 bases; nucleotides outside the gene matches: 8. Germline values: CDR1 SEHNR, CDR2 FQNEAQ (reference sequence). There are 17 residues in the CDR3.